The rows below give T cell receptor beta chains drawn from one sample of a study of vaccination and CD4 T cells after COVID-19. Each CDR3 protein gets one entry after TCRdb re-called the PCR reads with MiXCR. The sample has around 8,100 distinct CDR3 sequences, 61% seen once. No antigen has been assigned to these receptors. The sequences come from cultured CD4+ T cells from blood, collected after SARS-CoV-2 vaccination. The source of these receptors is a human donor with COVID-19. The CDR3 runs from the conserved cysteine through the conserved F or W. A D gene is named only where the DNA matches it firmly. The size field is filled for only some rows; it gives once, few, many or a size class.

d_gene,abundance,j_gene,v_gene,CDR3nt,CDR3aa
TRBD1,NA,TRBJ2-2,TRBV20-1,TGCAGTGCTAGAGTGGTAGGGGGCCCCGGGGAGCTGTTTTTT,CSARVVGGPGELFF
TRBD1,NA,TRBJ2-7,TRBV7-9,TGTGCCAGCAGCTTATTTACAGGGGACCAGTACTTC,CASSLFTGDQYF
TRBD1,NA,TRBJ1-6,TRBV7-2,TGTGCCAGCAGCTTAGGACAGGGAGGTTCACCCCTCCACTTT,CASSLGQGGSPLHF
TRBD2,NA,TRBJ2-2,TRBV5-4,TGTGCCAGCAGCTCGTCGGGGGGGACAACCTCCGGGGAGCTGTTTTTT,CASSSSGGTTSGELFF
TRBD2,NA,TRBJ2-2,TRBV6-7,TGTGCCAGCAGAATATCGGGGAGGGGGAACACCGGGGAGCTGTTTTTT,CASRISGRGNTGELFF
TRBD2,NA,TRBJ2-5,TRBV19,TGTGCCAGTAGTTTCGGACTAGCGGGGGGCAGGGAGACCCAGTACTTC,CASSFGLAGGRETQYF
TRBD1,NA,TRBJ1-1,TRBV6-1,TGTGCCGGCCAGGGGGCCAGGAGCACTGAAGCTTTCTTT,CAGQGARSTEAFF
NA,NA,TRBJ2-5,TRBV15,TGTGCCACCAGCAGAGGACAAGCGGTGAGCGAAGAGACCCAGTACTTC,CATSRGQAVSEETQYF
NA,NA,TRBJ1-5,TRBV27,TGTGCCAGCAGTTTACTCGGCACACAGGGCAATCAGCCCCAGCATTTT,CASSLLGTQGNQPQHF
NA,NA,TRBJ2-5,TRBV7-2,TGTGCCAGCAGCTCCCGCCGGAGCTTGGAGACCCAGTACTTC,CASSSRRSLETQYF
TRBD1,NA,TRBJ2-7,TRBV20-1,TGCAGTTTCCGACAGGGGATAAACGAGCAGTACTTC,CSFRQGINEQYF
TRBD2,few,TRBJ2-5,TRBV30,TGTGCCTGGAACACCGGGACTAGCGACCAAGAGACCCAGTACTTC,CAWNTGTSDQETQYF
TRBD1,NA,TRBJ2-5,TRBV24-1,TGTGCCACCAGTGATTTCCTTAAGGGACAGCAAGAGACCCAGTACTTC,CATSDFLKGQQETQYF
TRBD1,NA,TRBJ1-6,TRBV6-1,TGTGCCAGCAGTCGCCGGGACAGGGCCTCACCCCTCCACTTT,CASSRRDRASPLHF
NA,few,TRBJ1-4,TRBV6-1,TGCGGCAGTAAGGTGCCGGGTGAAAAACTGTTTTTT,CGSKVPGEKLFF
NA,NA,TRBJ1-5,TRBV27,TGTGCCAGCAGCCTCGGGGGCAGTTATAGCAATCAGCCCCAGCATTTT,CASSLGGSYSNQPQHF
NA,few,TRBJ2-4,TRBV20-1,TGCAGTGCTAGGGCAACTAGTGGTTCAGACATTCAGTACTTC,CSARATSGSDIQYF
NA,NA,TRBJ1-1,TRBV7-8,TGTGCCAGCAGCCCGGGTCCGCGCTACACTGAAGCTTTCTTT,CASSPGPRYTEAFF
TRBD1,NA,TRBJ2-4,TRBV7-2,TGTGCCAGCAGCCCAGGGACAGCCGAAAACATTCAGTACTTC,CASSPGTAENIQYF
NA,NA,TRBJ1-1,TRBV29-1,TGCAGCGGTACCGGGACAATGGGCACTGAAGCTTTCTTT,CSGTGTMGTEAFF